This TCR beta chain was identified in a study of blood T cell repertoires in COVID-19. Turning to the study itself: The cDNA or gDNA used as material had been derived from T cells, B-cell-depleted T cells, or PBMCs.

This clone came up once. Participants were placed into cohorts based on the clinical history they reported. Cohort 3 donors counted as recovered after two negative PCRs, clearance, or resolved symptoms. In the original processing: For nucleated cells, counts were estimated from reference gene primer amplification. TCRdb's table, derived via immunoSEQ multiplex PCR, lists solely in-frame clones and lacks some. For V, J and clone size, that table is used; D and trimming come from the DNA. The table shows 450,000 to 600,000 clones, with about 85% occurring only once. V shed 5 bases, J shed 5 bases, and the junction held 14 bases outside the gene matches. The CDR3 is 17 residues long. CDR1 and CDR2 from the germline V gene are SGHTA and FQGNSA.

The receptor was derived from a woman in her late teens or twenties who had recovered from COVID-19. J is TRBJ1-3 and V is TRBV7-2, with 8 bases that match TRBD1. The specimen sequenced was PBMCs or T cells enriched from blood (not recorded which). The CDR3 DNA reads as TGTGCCAGCAGCCCCGAGACAGGGGAAGGGCGGAGAAACACCATATATTTT. This codes for CASSPETGEGRRNTIYF.